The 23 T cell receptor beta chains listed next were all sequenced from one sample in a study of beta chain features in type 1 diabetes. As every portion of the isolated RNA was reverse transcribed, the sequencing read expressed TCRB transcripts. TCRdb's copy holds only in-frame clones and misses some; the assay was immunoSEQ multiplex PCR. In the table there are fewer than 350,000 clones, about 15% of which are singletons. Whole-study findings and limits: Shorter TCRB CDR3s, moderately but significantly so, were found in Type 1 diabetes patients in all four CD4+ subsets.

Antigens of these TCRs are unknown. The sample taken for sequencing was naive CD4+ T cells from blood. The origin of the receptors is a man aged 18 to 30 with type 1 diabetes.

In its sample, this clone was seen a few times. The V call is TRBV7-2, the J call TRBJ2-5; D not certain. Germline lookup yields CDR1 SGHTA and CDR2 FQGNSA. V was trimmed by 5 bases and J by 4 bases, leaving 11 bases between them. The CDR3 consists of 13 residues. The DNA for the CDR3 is TGTGCCAGCAGCGCCAATCCGGGAGAGACCCAGTACTTC. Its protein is CASSANPGETQYF.

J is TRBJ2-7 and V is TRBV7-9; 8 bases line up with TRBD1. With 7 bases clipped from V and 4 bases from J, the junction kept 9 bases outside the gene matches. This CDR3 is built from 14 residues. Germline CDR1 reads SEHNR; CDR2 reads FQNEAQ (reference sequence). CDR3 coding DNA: TGTGCCAGCAACGAAGGACAGGGAGGTTACGAGCAGTACTTC. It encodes CASNEGQGGYEQYF.

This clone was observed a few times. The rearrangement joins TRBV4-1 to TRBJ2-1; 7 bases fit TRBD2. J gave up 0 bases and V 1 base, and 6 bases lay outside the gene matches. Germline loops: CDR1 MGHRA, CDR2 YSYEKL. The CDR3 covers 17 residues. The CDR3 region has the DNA TGCGCCAGCAGCCAAGTGGGGCGGGGGAACTCCTACAATGAGCAGTTCTTC. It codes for CASSQVGRGNSYNEQFF.

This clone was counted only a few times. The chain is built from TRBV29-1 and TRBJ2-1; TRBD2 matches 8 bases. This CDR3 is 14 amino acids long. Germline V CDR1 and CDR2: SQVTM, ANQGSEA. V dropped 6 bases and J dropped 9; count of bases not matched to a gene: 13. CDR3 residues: CSVAGLVTIGEQFF. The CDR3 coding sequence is TGCAGCGTGGCGGGACTAGTTACAATTGGTGAGCAGTTCTTC.

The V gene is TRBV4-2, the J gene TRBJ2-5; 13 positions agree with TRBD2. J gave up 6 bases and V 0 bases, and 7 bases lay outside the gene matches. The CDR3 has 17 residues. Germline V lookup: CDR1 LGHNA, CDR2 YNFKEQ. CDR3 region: CASSQDLGTSGTKTQYF. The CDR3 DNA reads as TGTGCCAGCAGCCAAGATTTAGGGACTAGCGGGACGAAGACCCAGTACTTC.

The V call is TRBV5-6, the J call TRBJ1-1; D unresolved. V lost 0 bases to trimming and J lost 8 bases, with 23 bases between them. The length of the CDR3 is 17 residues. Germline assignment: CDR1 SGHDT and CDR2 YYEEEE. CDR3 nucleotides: TGTGCCAGCAGCTTGGGGGCGATCTACGGTCTTCGAGGGGAAGCTTTCTTT. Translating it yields CASSLGAIYGLRGEAFF.

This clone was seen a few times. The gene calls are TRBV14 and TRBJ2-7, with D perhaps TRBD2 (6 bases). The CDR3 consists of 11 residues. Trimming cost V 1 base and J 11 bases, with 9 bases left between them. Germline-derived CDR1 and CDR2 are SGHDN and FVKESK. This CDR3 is CASSQAGVEYF. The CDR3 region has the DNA TGTGCCAGCAGCCAAGCGGGGGTCGAGTACTTC.

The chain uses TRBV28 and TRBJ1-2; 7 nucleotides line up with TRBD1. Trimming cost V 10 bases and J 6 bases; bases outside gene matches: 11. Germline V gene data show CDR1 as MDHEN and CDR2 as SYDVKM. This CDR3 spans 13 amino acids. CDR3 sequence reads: CAILSQGGDGYTF. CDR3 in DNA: TGTGCCATCCTGAGCCAGGGGGGAGATGGCTACACCTTC.

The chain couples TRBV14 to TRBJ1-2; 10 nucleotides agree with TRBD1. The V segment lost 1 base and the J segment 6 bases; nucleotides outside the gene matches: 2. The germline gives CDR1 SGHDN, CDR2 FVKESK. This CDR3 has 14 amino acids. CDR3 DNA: TGTGCCAGCAGCCAAGGGACAGGGGGTAATGGCTACACCTTC. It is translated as CASSQGTGGNGYTF.

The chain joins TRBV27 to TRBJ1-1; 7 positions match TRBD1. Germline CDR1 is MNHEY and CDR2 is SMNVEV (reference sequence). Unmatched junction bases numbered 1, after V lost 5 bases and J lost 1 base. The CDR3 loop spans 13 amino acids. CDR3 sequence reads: CASSRQGNTEAFF. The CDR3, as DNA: TGTGCCAGCAGTCGACAGGGGAACACTGAAGCTTTCTTT.

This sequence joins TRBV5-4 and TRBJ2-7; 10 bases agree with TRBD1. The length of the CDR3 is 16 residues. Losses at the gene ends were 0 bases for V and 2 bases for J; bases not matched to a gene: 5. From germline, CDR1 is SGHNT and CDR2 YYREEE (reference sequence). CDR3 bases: TGTGCCAGCAGCTTGGGAGGACAGGGGGGAACCTACGAGCAGTACTTC. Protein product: CASSLGGQGGTYEQYF.

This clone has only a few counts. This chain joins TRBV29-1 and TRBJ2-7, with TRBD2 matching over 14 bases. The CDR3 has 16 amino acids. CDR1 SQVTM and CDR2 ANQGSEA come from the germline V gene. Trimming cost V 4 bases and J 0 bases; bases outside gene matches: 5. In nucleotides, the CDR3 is TGCAGCGTTGCTAGACTAGCGGGAGGGTCCTCCTACGAGCAGTACTTC. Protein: CSVARLAGGSSYEQYF.

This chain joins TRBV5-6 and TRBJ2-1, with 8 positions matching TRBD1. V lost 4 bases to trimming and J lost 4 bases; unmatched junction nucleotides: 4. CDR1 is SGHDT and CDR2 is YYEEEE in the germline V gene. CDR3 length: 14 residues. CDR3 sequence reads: CASSRTGIYNEQFF. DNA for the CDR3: TGTGCCAGCAGCCGGACAGGGATATACAATGAGCAGTTCTTC.

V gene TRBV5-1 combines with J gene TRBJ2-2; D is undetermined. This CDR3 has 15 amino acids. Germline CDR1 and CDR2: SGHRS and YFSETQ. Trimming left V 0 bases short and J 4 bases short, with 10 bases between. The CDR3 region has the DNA TGCGCCAGCAGCTTGGAACAGCTCGTCACCGGGGAGCTGTTTTTT. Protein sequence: CASSLEQLVTGELFF.

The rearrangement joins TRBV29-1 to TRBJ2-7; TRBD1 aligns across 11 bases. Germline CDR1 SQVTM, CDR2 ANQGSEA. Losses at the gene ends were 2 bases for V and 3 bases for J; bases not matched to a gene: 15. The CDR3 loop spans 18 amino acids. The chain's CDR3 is CSVELRTGGSRLRYEQYF. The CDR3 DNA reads TGCAGCGTTGAACTTCGGACAGGGGGCTCGCGACTACGCTACGAGCAGTACTTC.

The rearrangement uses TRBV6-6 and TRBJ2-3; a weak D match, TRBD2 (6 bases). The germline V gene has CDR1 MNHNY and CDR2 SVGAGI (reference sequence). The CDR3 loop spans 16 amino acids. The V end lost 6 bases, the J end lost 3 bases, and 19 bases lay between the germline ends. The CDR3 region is CASSSSQRAWTDTQYF. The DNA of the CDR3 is TGTGCCAGCAGCTCGTCCCAGCGGGCGTGGACAGATACGCAGTATTTT.

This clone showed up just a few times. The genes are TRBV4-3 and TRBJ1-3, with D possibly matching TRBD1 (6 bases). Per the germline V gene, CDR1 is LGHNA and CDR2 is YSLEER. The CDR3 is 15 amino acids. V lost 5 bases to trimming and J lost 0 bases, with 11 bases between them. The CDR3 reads CASSYDRTSGNTIYF. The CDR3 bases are TGCGCCAGCAGCTACGACAGGACCTCTGGAAACACCATATATTTT.

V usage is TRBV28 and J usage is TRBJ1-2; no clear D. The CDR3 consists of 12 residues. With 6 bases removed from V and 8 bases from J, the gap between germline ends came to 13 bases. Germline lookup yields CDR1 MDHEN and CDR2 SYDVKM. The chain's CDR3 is CASRESPRGYTF. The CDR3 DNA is TGTGCCAGCAGGGAGAGCCCCCGCGGCTACACCTTC.

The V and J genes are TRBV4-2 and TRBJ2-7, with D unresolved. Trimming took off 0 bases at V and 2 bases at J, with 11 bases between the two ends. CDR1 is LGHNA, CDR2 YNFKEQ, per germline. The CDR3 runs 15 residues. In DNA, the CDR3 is TGTGCCAGCAGCCAAGATATGGCGGTCCCCTACGAGCAGTACTTC. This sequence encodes CASSQDMAVPYEQYF.

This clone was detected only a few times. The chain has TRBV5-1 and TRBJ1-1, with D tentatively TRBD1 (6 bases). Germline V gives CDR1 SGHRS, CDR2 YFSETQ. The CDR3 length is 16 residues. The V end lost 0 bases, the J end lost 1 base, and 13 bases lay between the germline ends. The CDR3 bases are TGCGCCAGCAGCTTGGCCCCAGGGGCCGGGAACACTGAAGCTTTCTTT. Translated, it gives CASSLAPGAGNTEAFF.

The CDR3 reads CASSETRNSGRPEQFF. The CDR3 DNA reads TGTGCCAGCAGCGAGACGCGAAATAGCGGGAGGCCCGAGCAGTTCTTC. The rearrangement joins TRBV5-6 to TRBJ2-1, with 10 positions matching TRBD2. Trimming removed 4 bases from V and 10 bases from J; junction bases left unmatched: 14. The CDR3 totals 16 residues. The germline V gene has CDR1 SGHDT and CDR2 YYEEEE.

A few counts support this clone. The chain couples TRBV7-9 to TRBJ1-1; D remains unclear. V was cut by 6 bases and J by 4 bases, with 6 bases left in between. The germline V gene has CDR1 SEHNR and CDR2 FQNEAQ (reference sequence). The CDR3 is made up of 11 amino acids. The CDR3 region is CASSRTTEAFF. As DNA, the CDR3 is TGTGCCAGCAGTAGAACCACTGAAGCTTTCTTT.

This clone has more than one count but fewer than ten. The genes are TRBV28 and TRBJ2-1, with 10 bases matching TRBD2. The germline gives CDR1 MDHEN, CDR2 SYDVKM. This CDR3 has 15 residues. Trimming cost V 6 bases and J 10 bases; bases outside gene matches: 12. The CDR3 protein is CASSTPSGRVGEQFF. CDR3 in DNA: TGTGCCAGCAGCACCCCCAGCGGGAGGGTGGGGGAGCAGTTCTTC.